This record looks at one T cell receptor beta chain sequence and its context. 5'RACE template switching produced TCR cDNA carrying a universal primer site and UMIs. TCRdb fed the 5' RACE reads into MiXCR, producing one record per CDR3 protein. The data contain 200,000 to 250,000 distinct CDR3 sequences, 6.9% of them singletons. This sample stems from a study of T cells after yellow fever vaccination. V was clipped by 0 bases and J by 0 bases; unmatched bases: 9. This CDR3 has 21 amino acids. Germline V CDR1 and CDR2: SGHRS, YFSETQ. This sample comprised CD4+ T cells sorted from PBMCs, obtained 15 days after the yellow fever booster vaccination. The V gene is TRBV5-1, the J gene TRBJ2-1; TRBD2 matches 16 bases. The source is a young man who received the YFV17D yellow fever vaccine. Written as DNA, the CDR3 is TGCGCCAGCAGCTTGGCCTTGGGGACTAGCGGGAGGGGGGTCTCCTACAATGAGCAGTTCTTC. As protein: CASSLALGTSGRGVSYNEQFF.